The rows below give T cell receptor beta chains drawn from one sample of a study of blood T cell repertoires in COVID-19. Clones were sequenced by immunoSEQ multiplex PCR, and TCRdb holds only the in-frame ones, with some missing. The sample lists about 220,000 clones, 84% occurring once. The specimen sequenced was PBMCs or T cells enriched from blood (not recorded which). These receptors came from a woman in her thirties or forties who had recovered from COVID-19. The CDR3 runs from the conserved cysteine through the conserved F or W. The D gene is left open where the match is weak. The size entry is marked missing in some rows and otherwise reads once, few, many or a size class.

-,TRBV12-3/TRBV12-4,-,TRBJ1-4,CASSLEQKRLFF,TGTGCCAGCAGTTTGGAACAGAAACGACTGTTTTTT
few,TRBV2,-,TRBJ1-2,CASSEIENYGYTF,TGTGCCAGCAGTGAAATAGAAAACTATGGCTACACCTTC
-,TRBV9,-,TRBJ1-1,CASSVALNTEAFF,TGTGCCAGCAGCGTTGCGCTGAACACTGAAGCTTTCTTT
-,TRBV28,TRBD2,TRBJ2-1,CASRRTSGIGHEQFF,TGTGCCAGCAGGCGGACTAGCGGGATCGGACATGAGCAGTTCTTC
-,TRBV27,TRBD1,TRBJ1-6,CASSSGPGTGTLHF,TGTGCCAGCAGTTCGGGTCCCGGGACAGGGACCCTCCACTTT
-,TRBV4-2,-,TRBJ1-5,CASSQEQTSNQPQHF,TGTGCCAGCAGCCAAGAACAGACTAGCAATCAGCCCCAGCATTTT
-,TRBV14,TRBD1,TRBJ1-3,CASSPGQGAGNTIYF,TGTGCCAGCAGCCCGGGACAGGGGGCTGGAAACACCATATATTTT
-,TRBV24-1,TRBD2,TRBJ2-2,CATGGGRTGELFF,TGTGCCACCGGCGGCGGGAGAACCGGGGAGCTGTTTTTT
-,TRBV9,TRBD1,TRBJ1-2,CASSGGQGYYGYTF,TGTGCCAGCAGCGGGGGACAGGGCTACTATGGCTACACCTTC
-,TRBV28,TRBD2,TRBJ2-7,CASSLEREALSYEQYF,TGTGCCAGCAGTTTGGAGCGGGAGGCGTTGTCCTACGAGCAGTACTTC
-,TRBV19,TRBD2,TRBJ2-3,CASSIDQAGTDTQYF,TGTGCCAGTAGTATAGATCAAGCGGGAACAGATACGCAGTATTTT
few,TRBV11-3,TRBD2,TRBJ2-1,CASSLGGLYSYNEQFF,TGTGCCAGCAGCTTAGGGGGACTATACTCCTACAATGAGCAGTTCTTC
-,TRBV6-5,-,TRBJ1-3,CASSSRFSGNTIYF,TGTGCCAGCAGTTCCCGTTTCTCTGGAAACACCATATATTTT
-,TRBV5-5,-,TRBJ1-6,CASSWSNSPLHF,TGTGCCAGCAGCTGGAGTAATTCACCCCTCCACTTT
-,TRBV7-9,TRBD2,TRBJ2-7,CASSSIAGGPGEQYF,TGTGCCAGCAGCTCGATAGCGGGAGGGCCGGGTGAGCAGTACTTC
-,TRBV27,-,TRBJ2-3,CASSLSPRVTDTQYF,TGTGCCAGCAGTTTGTCCCCCCGGGTCACAGATACGCAGTATTTT
-,TRBV2,-,TRBJ2-3,CASSPPPRNTQYF,TGTGCCAGCAGTCCACCCCCTAGGAACACGCAGTATTTT
-,TRBV5-1,TRBD2,TRBJ2-2,CASRSSGTRDTGELFF,TGCGCCAGCAGATCCAGCGGGACCCGGGACACCGGGGAGCTGTTTTTT
-,TRBV11-2,TRBD2,TRBJ2-1,CASSLDGASGRRYEQFF,TGTGCCAGCAGCTTAGATGGGGCTAGCGGGAGGAGGTATGAGCAGTTCTTC
-,TRBV5-4,TRBD2,TRBJ2-1,CASSLEGGRADEQFF,TGTGCCAGCAGCTTGGAAGGCGGGAGGGCCGATGAGCAGTTCTTC
once,TRBV3-1/TRBV3-2,TRBD1,TRBJ1-2,CASSPAGGGGYTF,TGTGCCAGCAGCCCGGCAGGGGGCGGAGGCTACACCTTC
-,TRBV7-9,-,TRBJ1-4,CASSPVGARTNEKLFF,TGTGCCAGCAGCCCGGTTGGGGCGCGAACTAATGAAAAACTGTTTTTT
-,TRBV24-1,TRBD2,TRBJ2-3,CATSSGADTQYF,TGTGCCACCAGCAGCGGGGCAGATACGCAGTATTTT
-,TRBV7-8,TRBD2,TRBJ2-3,CASSSGLAGGGTQYF,TGTGCCAGCAGCTCAGGACTAGCGGGAGGCGGGACGCAGTATTTT
-,TRBV27,-,TRBJ2-1,CASNARGSYNEQFF,TGTGCCAGCAACGCCAGGGGCTCCTACAATGAGCAGTTCTTC
-,TRBV7-2,TRBD1,TRBJ1-5,CASSLSPGTGLYPQHF,TGTGCCAGCAGCTTATCTCCCGGGACAGGGTTGTACCCCCAGCATTTT
once,TRBV6-5,-,TRBJ1-1,CASSYRSRGNTEAFF,TGTGCCAGCAGTTACAGGTCAAGGGGAAACACTGAAGCTTTCTTT